Listed here are 5 T cell receptor beta chains from one sample, sequenced in a study of response to subunit inactivated influenza vaccine. TCRdb re-analysed the RT-PCR reads in MiXCR, keeping a single row per CDR3 protein. Seen here are under 850,000 distinct CDR3 sequences, about a fifth observed once, and the top ten hold approximately 10%. The specimen was PBMCs from blood, collected 5 days after vaccination. These receptors originate from a man aged 45-65 years who received an inactivated influenza vaccine.

In this sample, this clonotype turned up a few times. The rearrangement joins TRBV4-1 to TRBJ2-1; TRBD2 matches at 11 bases. CDR1 is MGHRA and CDR2 is YSYEKL in the germline V gene. The CDR3 covers 17 residues. V trimming: 1 base; J trimming: 10 bases; junction bases outside the gene matches: 12. CDR3 in DNA: TGCGCCAGCAGCCAAGGGGCTAGCGGGGGGACGAACCGAGAGCAGTTCTTC. It is translated as CASSQGASGGTNREQFF.

This clonotype showed up just a few times. This chain connects TRBV10-1 to TRBJ2-3; D unclear. Germline loops: CDR1 WNHNN, CDR2 SYGVQD (reference sequence). Deletions cut 0 bases from V and 8 bases from J, with 12 bases between. The CDR3 is 14 residues long. CDR3 region: CASSESDGISTQYF. DNA of the CDR3: TGCGCCAGCAGTGAGTCCGACGGTATTTCTACGCAGTATTTT.

This clonotype has just one count. DNA of the CDR3: TGTGCCACCACACCTAGCCCCGGGGTTAGCGGAGGCGAGCAGTACTTC. The encoded protein is CATTPSPGVSGGEQYF. This sequence joins TRBV7-2 and TRBJ2-7; a weak D match, TRBD2 (6 bases). The length of the CDR3 is 16 residues. From germline, CDR1 is SGHTA and CDR2 FQGNSA. Trimming stripped 10 bases from V and 6 bases from J, with 28 bases between.

There are a few counts of this clonotype. J is TRBJ2-1 and V is TRBV11-2, with D tentatively TRBD1 or TRBD2 (5 bases each). Germline V gives CDR1 SGHAT, CDR2 FQNNGV. Trimming left V 3 bases short and J 6 bases short, with 15 bases between. The CDR3 loop spans 15 amino acids. The CDR3, as DNA: TGTGCCAGCAGCTTTAGGGGAGAACCTCCCAATGAGCAGTTCTTC. It specifies CASSFRGEPPNEQFF.

The sample holds a few counts of this clonotype. The J gene is TRBJ2-1, the V gene TRBV20-1, with 7 nucleotides matching TRBD2. This CDR3 contains 13 residues. The germline gives CDR1 DFQATT, CDR2 SNEGSKA (reference sequence). The ends lost 6 bases at V and 8 bases at J; junction bases unmatched: 10. The CDR3 here is CSASGRGTDEQFF. The CDR3 DNA is TGCAGTGCGAGCGGGCGGGGGACCGATGAGCAGTTCTTC.